These 15 T cell receptor beta chains came from one sample sequenced in a study of cytomegalovirus exposure and HLA in healthy donors. With 60 Vbeta and 13 Jbeta primers, the PCR was carried out. TCRdb keeps only in-frame clones here, not all; method: immunoSEQ multiplex PCR. This repertoire shows approximately 100,000 clones, 60% to 75% found once; its top ten account for more than 2.5%. Sequenced input: PBMCs. These receptor sequences come from a man in his fifties or sixties in good health and CMV-seronegative.

This sequence joins TRBV5-4 and TRBJ1-2; D gene uncertain. V lost 2 bases, J lost 3 bases, and 11 bases lay in between. Germline V gene data show CDR1 as SGHNT and CDR2 as YYREEE (reference sequence). This CDR3 spans 14 amino acids. Here the CDR3 DNA reads TGTGCCAGCAGCTTTAGAACAGACCACTATGGCTACACCTTC. Its translation: CASSFRTDHYGYTF.

This sequence joins TRBV6-5 and TRBJ1-1; possible D gene TRBD1, 6 bases. The CDR3 covers 14 residues. The V end was cut by 6 bases, the J end by 3 bases, with 14 bases between. Germline CDR1 reads MNHEY; CDR2 reads SVGAGI. CDR3 bases: TGTGCCAGCAGCAAACAGGGTCGGGACACTGAAGCTTTCTTT. Translated, it gives CASSKQGRDTEAFF.

The rearrangement links TRBV30 to TRBJ2-7; D not certain. Looked up from germline, CDR1 is GTSNPN and CDR2 is SVGIG (reference sequence). The CDR3 sequence is 13 residues long. Trimming took off 4 bases at V and 0 bases at J, with 10 bases between the two ends. The CDR3 loop is CAWTTGSSYEQYF. CDR3 nucleotides: TGTGCCTGGACTACGGGTAGCTCCTACGAGCAGTACTTC.

The chain recombines TRBV2 with TRBJ2-1, with 9 bases lining up with TRBD2. V lost 7 bases to trimming and J lost 8 bases; unmatched junction nucleotides: 12. The CDR3 runs 15 residues. Germline V lookup: CDR1 SNHLY, CDR2 FYNNEI. The CDR3 sequence is CASILGRGGGDEQFF. CDR3 DNA sequence: TGTGCCAGCATTCTCGGGCGGGGGGGAGGCGATGAGCAGTTCTTC. The full variable domain, in which reference TRBV2 and TRBJ2-1 provide the parts outside the CDR3, is EPEVTQTPSHQVTQMGQEVILRCVPISNHLYFYWYRQILGQKVEFLVSFYNNEISEKSEIFDDQFSVERPDGSNFTLKIRSTKLEDSAMYFCASILGRGGGDEQFFGPGTRLTVL.

J is TRBJ2-1 and V is TRBV7-9; no firm D call. V gave up 1 base and J gave up 5 bases, with 3 bases separating them. Germline CDR1 and CDR2: SEHNR and FQNEAQ (reference sequence). CDR3 length equals 12 residues. CDR3 loop: CASSLDNNEQFF. In DNA, the CDR3 is TGTGCCAGCAGCTTAGATAACAATGAGCAGTTCTTC.

The chain recombines TRBV7-9 with TRBJ2-5; TRBD2 might be the D (5 bases). Per germline, CDR1 SEHNR and CDR2 FQNEAQ (reference sequence). The CDR3 totals 18 residues. Trimming left V 2 bases short and J 5 bases short, with 24 bases between. CDR3 residues: CASSLRTGVTSFRETQYF. The DNA for the CDR3 is TGTGCCAGCAGCTTAAGGACCGGGGTGACCAGTTTCCGCGAGACCCAGTACTTC.

This clone turned up a few times. The chain is built from TRBV6-1 and TRBJ2-7; 9 bases fit TRBD2. The germline gives CDR1 MNHNS, CDR2 SASEGT. The V gene end was trimmed by 5 bases and the J gene end by 2 bases; junction bases not matched to a gene: 4. This CDR3 comprises 14 residues. The CDR3 spells CASSSLAGPYEQYF. The CDR3 DNA reads TGTGCCAGCAGTTCCCTAGCGGGGCCCTACGAGCAGTACTTC.

The genes are TRBV6-1 and TRBJ1-1; D is unclear. This CDR3 has 14 amino acids. The V gene's germline CDR1 is MNHNS and CDR2 SASEGT. Trimming pared 1 base from V and 1 base from J, leaving 7 bases between. This CDR3 is CASSEGGGNTEAFF. CDR3 bases: TGTGCCAGCAGTGAAGGTGGAGGGAACACTGAAGCTTTCTTT.

The table lists this clone with a few counts. The CDR3 DNA follows: TGTGCCAGCAGTCGACCCCAAGGCAGGGGGACCACTGAAGCTTTCTTT. This gives the protein CASSRPQGRGTTEAFF. The V gene is TRBV28, the J gene TRBJ1-1; 7 positions match TRBD1. This CDR3 region has 16 residues. Germline CDR1 is MDHEN and CDR2 is SYDVKM. V lost 5 bases, J lost 4 bases, and 13 bases stayed unmatched.

The rearrangement joins TRBV30 to TRBJ2-7; 11 nucleotides match TRBD2. This CDR3 has 14 amino acids. Unmatched junction bases numbered 4, after V lost 4 bases and J lost 2 bases. Per the germline V gene, CDR1 is GTSNPN and CDR2 is SVGIG (reference sequence). The CDR3 nucleotides read TGTGCCTGGAAGACTAGCGGGATCACCTACGAGCAGTACTTC. Protein sequence: CAWKTSGITYEQYF.

This chain uses TRBV6-5 with TRBJ1-4; 7 bases fit TRBD1. This CDR3 contains 15 residues. Losses at the gene ends were 5 bases for V and 5 bases for J; bases not matched to a gene: 8. The germline V gene has CDR1 MNHEY and CDR2 SVGAGI. The CDR3 nucleotides are TGTGCCAGCAGTACACACAGGGGATTAAATGAAAAACTGTTTTTT. Protein product: CASSTHRGLNEKLFF.

The V and J genes are TRBV4-2 and TRBJ2-1; 10 nucleotides match TRBD2. The V and J ends lost 2 bases and 7 bases, in that order; junction bases with no gene match: 14. The germline gives CDR1 LGHNA, CDR2 YNFKEQ. This CDR3 region has 18 residues. This chain's CDR3 is CASSQNIEASGRANEQFF. As DNA, the CDR3 is TGTGCCAGCAGCCAAAACATCGAGGCTAGCGGGAGAGCGAATGAGCAGTTCTTC.

The genes are TRBV6-6 and TRBJ2-5; 11 positions match TRBD2. The junction had 4 bases not matched to a gene; V was cut back by 5 bases and J by 2 bases. Germline values: CDR1 MNHNY, CDR2 SVGAGI (reference sequence). This CDR3 has 15 residues. The CDR3 protein is CASSTRLAGQETQYF. For the CDR3, the DNA is TGTGCCAGCAGTACCCGACTAGCGGGGCAAGAGACCCAGTACTTC.

This sequence joins TRBV7-9 and TRBJ1-6, with no clear D. The CDR3 has 13 residues. Germline values: CDR1 SEHNR, CDR2 FQNEAQ (reference sequence). The germline V and J ends were trimmed by 9 bases and 9 bases, with 15 bases remaining between them. DNA of the CDR3: TGTGCCAGTATTGACCAAACGGGTTCACCCCTCCACTTT. It translates to CASIDQTGSPLHF.

A word on this clone: A junction end diverges from the germline sequence, so it may reflect a read error. The rearrangement uses TRBV7-2 and TRBJ2-1, with a tentative D call TRBD2 (5 bases). This CDR3 has 12 residues. Germline V gives CDR1 SGHTA, CDR2 FQGNSA. This CDR3 is CASSLERRTLLF. CDR3 nucleotide sequence: TGTGCCAGCAGCTTAGAGCGGAGGACCCTCCTCTTC. The full variable domain, with the rest looked up from reference TRBV7-2 and TRBJ2-1, is GAGVSQSPSNKVTEKGKDVELRCDPISGHTALYWYRQSLGQGLEFLIYFQGNSAPDKSGLPSDRFSAERTGGSVSTLTIQRTQQEDSAVYLCASSLERRTLLFGPGTRLTVL.